This passage covers 10 T cell receptor beta chains from one sample sequenced in a study of T cells in Graves' hyperthyroidism and ophthalmopathy. TCR beta CDR3 sequences were amplified from RNA transcripts. Researchers ran a first-round RT-PCR on the TCR CDR3 using the HTBI primer set. TCRdb re-called the multiplex PCR reads with MiXCR, one entry per CDR3 protein. The table has about 640,000 distinct CDR3 sequences, 20% to 25% seen once; the top ten hold over 30%. The sample consisted of blood. The receptors originated from a young man with Graves' ophthalmopathy.

The CDR3: CASSPGGHQETQYF. The CDR3, as DNA: TGTGCCAGCAGCCCGGGGGGCCACCAAGAGACCCAGTACTTC. The V and J genes are TRBV7-6 and TRBJ2-5, with a possible D match to TRBD2 (7 bases). V lost 5 bases and J lost 0, with 10 bases in between. Germline CDR1 SGHVS, CDR2 FNYEAQ. The CDR3 is 14 residues long.

V gene TRBV20-1 combines with J gene TRBJ2-3; D not resolved. The CDR3 contains 13 residues. The V gene lost 0 bases and the J gene lost 3 bases, with 7 bases spanning the gap. Germline V lookup: CDR1 DFQATT, CDR2 SNEGSKA (reference sequence). In nucleotides, the CDR3 is TGCAGTGCTAGAGATCCCCAAACAGATACGCAGTATTTT. Amino acids: CSARDPQTDTQYF.

This clonotype showed up many times. The gene calls are TRBV5-1 and TRBJ2-1; D is unresolved. Trimming stripped 5 bases from V and 4 bases from J, with 10 bases between. Germline values: CDR1 SGHRS, CDR2 YFSETQ. The CDR3 consists of 13 residues. The chain's CDR3 is CASRLRLYNEQFF. The CDR3 DNA reads TGCGCCAGCAGGTTGCGGCTTTACAATGAGCAGTTCTTC.

This chain uses TRBV4-1 with TRBJ2-1; 7 nucleotides agree with TRBD2. The junction had 3 bases not matched to a gene; V was cut back by 2 bases and J by 2 bases. The CDR3 contains 15 residues. The germline V gene has CDR1 MGHRA and CDR2 YSYEKL. The CDR3 spells CASSQPGLTYNEQFF. DNA for the CDR3: TGCGCCAGCAGCCAACCGGGACTAACCTACAATGAGCAGTTCTTC.

The CDR3 protein is CAISESPHSTGSFTDTQYF. CDR3 DNA sequence: TGTGCCATCAGTGAGTCCCCTCATTCGACAGGGAGTTTTACAGATACGCAGTATTTT. The J gene is TRBJ2-3, the V gene TRBV10-3, with 7 bases identical to TRBD1. The CDR3 sequence is 19 residues long. From germline, CDR1 is ENHRY and CDR2 SYGVKD. With V trimmed by 0 bases and J by 3 bases, 15 bases remained unmatched.

This clonotype was observed a few times. This chain uses TRBV27 with TRBJ2-2; no clear D gene. CDR3 size: 14 residues. In germline, CDR1 is MNHEY, CDR2 SMNVEV (reference sequence). Between the trimmed V and J ends, which lost 5 bases and 1 base, there was a span of 8 bases. This CDR3 is CASSEDGNTGELFF. The CDR3 DNA reads TGTGCCAGCAGTGAGGACGGGAACACCGGGGAGCTGTTTTTT.

This clonotype showed up many times. The J gene is TRBJ2-1, the V gene TRBV11-3, with 8 bases aligning to TRBD2. Trimming at V came to 5 bases and at J to 4 bases, leaving 7 bases not matched to a gene. This CDR3 is 15 amino acids long. Germline loops: CDR1 SGHNT, CDR2 YENEEA. The CDR3 nucleotides read TGTGCCAGCAGCAAAGCGGGAGCCGCTTACAATGAGCAGTTCTTC. It codes for CASSKAGAAYNEQFF.

This clonotype was seen just once. V usage is TRBV4-1 and J usage is TRBJ2-4; 7 bases align to TRBD1. This CDR3 has 16 residues. J lost 2 bases, V lost 1 base, and 5 bases had no gene match. CDR1 is MGHRA and CDR2 is YSYEKL in the germline V gene. The CDR3 loop is CASSQVGGWTKNIQYF. The CDR3 bases are TGCGCCAGCAGCCAAGTAGGGGGCTGGACCAAAAACATTCAGTACTTC.

V usage is TRBV19 and J usage is TRBJ2-3; 11 positions agree with TRBD1. Germline V gene data show CDR1 as LNHDA and CDR2 as SQIVND (reference sequence). This CDR3 is 14 amino acids long. Trimming cost V 3 bases and J 4 bases; bases outside gene matches: 0. In DNA form, the CDR3 reads TGTGCCAGTAGTATGGGACAGGGGGCAGATACGCAGTATTTT. Translated, it gives CASSMGQGADTQYF.

There are a few counts of this clonotype. The J gene is TRBJ2-2, the V gene TRBV20-1; perhaps TRBD1 as D (5 bases). V was trimmed by 3 bases and J by 0 bases, leaving 11 bases between them. This CDR3 region has 15 residues. The germline CDR1 and CDR2 sequences are DFQATT and SNEGSKA (reference sequence). CDR3 coding DNA: TGCAGTGCTAGGTCAGGGTTCGCGAACACCGGGGAGCTGTTTTTT. This translates into CSARSGFANTGELFF.